This TCR beta chain was sequenced in a study of T-cell reconstitution after alpha-beta-depleted transplantation in children. This clonotype was recorded many times. The CDR3 totals 16 residues. V was clipped by 7 bases and J by 0 bases; unmatched bases: 10. Germline lookup yields CDR1 WSHSY and CDR2 SAAADI. This sample's TCRbeta library carried unique molecular identifier barcodes. TCRdb called the PCR reads again in MiXCR, with one record for every CDR3 protein. The table lists roughly 300,000 distinct CDR3 sequences, more than 9% of them singletons. This receptor was identified in a human donor who donated a stem cell graft to a child with SCID. This sequence joins TRBV10-2 and TRBJ2-7, with 9 positions matching TRBD1. Here the sequenced sample was PBMCs from the stem cell graft donor, taken from the stem cell graft. The CDR3 DNA is TGCGCCAGCAATGACGCGGGACAGGGAAGCTCCTACGAGCAGTACTTC. Encoded protein: CASNDAGQGSSYEQYF.